The 10 T cell receptor beta chains listed next were all sequenced from one sample in a study of response to subunit inactivated influenza vaccine. TCRdb used MiXCR to reprocess the RT-PCR reads, holding one entry per CDR3 protein. Here the sample spans around 520,000 distinct CDR3 sequences, 12% being singletons. The sample here was PBMCs from blood, taken on the day of vaccination. The origin of the receptors is a man between 50 and 59 years old who received an inactivated influenza vaccine.

This rearrangement joins TRBV20-1 to TRBJ1-2; tentative D call: TRBD1 (6 bases). Trimming stripped 0 bases from V and 2 bases from J, with 13 bases between. The CDR3 totals 15 residues. Germline values: CDR1 DFQATT, CDR2 SNEGSKA (reference sequence). The CDR3 nucleotides are TGCAGTGCTAGAGATGATATAGGGGGGAACTATGGCTACACCTTC. Residues: CSARDDIGGNYGYTF.

This clonotype was seen only a few times. The chain carries TRBV20-1 and TRBJ2-3; 7 bases align to TRBD1. Germline values: CDR1 DFQATT, CDR2 SNEGSKA (reference sequence). Trimming cost V 5 bases and J 0 bases; bases outside gene matches: 8. The CDR3 runs 15 residues. CDR3 DNA: TGCAGTGCTCAAACAGGGGTGGGAAGCACAGATACGCAGTATTTT. Its protein product is CSAQTGVGSTDTQYF.

There are a few counts of this clonotype. The germline gene is not matched at one end of the junction; a read error may be the cause. Here the CDR3 DNA reads TGTGCCAGCAGTTTAGACAGGGGACGGACGCAGTATTTT. Its protein is CASSLDRGRTQYF. This chain joins TRBV7-6 and TRBJ2-3; TRBD1 aligns across 8 bases. CDR1 is SGHVS, CDR2 FNYEAQ, per germline. The CDR3 contains 13 residues.

This clonotype has ten or more counts. The V call is TRBV4-3, the J call TRBJ1-1; D might be TRBD1 (6 bases). V lost 0 bases and J lost 0, with 20 bases in between. CDR1 and CDR2 (germline): LGHNA, YSLEER. CDR3 size: 19 residues. The CDR3 sequence: CASSQDYFRGEGMNTEAFF. In DNA, the CDR3 is TGCGCCAGCAGCCAAGATTATTTCAGGGGCGAGGGGATGAACACTGAAGCTTTCTTT.

The CDR3 protein is CSVRLVAGGKTNYEQYF. The DNA for the CDR3 is TGCAGCGTTCGATTGGTGGCGGGGGGAAAAACAAACTACGAGCAGTACTTC. The chain joins TRBV29-1 to TRBJ2-7; the match to TRBD2 covers 8 bases. Germline V gives CDR1 SQVTM, CDR2 ANQGSEA. V lost 5 bases and J lost 3; bases outside the gene matches: 18. The CDR3 runs to 17 residues.

This clonotype was detected only a few times. The CDR3 nucleotides read TGTGCCAGCAGTTACTCGATTCGAGGGGTTAGCACAGATACGCAGTATTTT. It specifies CASSYSIRGVSTDTQYF. The chain is built from TRBV6-5 and TRBJ2-3, with D perhaps given as TRBD1 or TRBD2 (5 bases each). Germline V gene lookup returns CDR1 MNHEY and CDR2 SVGAGI. Between the trimmed V and J ends, which lost 0 bases and 0 bases, there was a span of 13 bases. CDR3 length equals 17 residues.

The chain joins TRBV5-1 to TRBJ2-7, with D possibly being TRBD1 (5 bases). Deletions cut 3 bases from V and 2 bases from J, with 9 bases between. CDR3 length equals 13 residues. Germline V gene data show CDR1 as SGHRS and CDR2 as YFSETQ. Here the CDR3 reads CASSSRDPYEQYF. DNA for the CDR3: TGCGCCAGCAGCTCCAGGGATCCCTACGAGCAGTACTTC. The variable domain in full, with the rest retrieved from reference TRBV5-1 and TRBJ2-7, is KAGVTQTPRYLIKTRGQQVTLSCSPISGHRSVSWYQQTPGQGLQFLFEYFSETQRNKGNFPGRFSGRQFSNSRSEMNVSTLELGDSALYLCASSSRDPYEQYFGPGTRLTVT.

This clonotype was seen a handful of times. V usage is TRBV28 and J usage is TRBJ2-7, with D perhaps TRBD2 (6 bases). V was pared by 2 bases and J by 5 bases, with 10 bases between. Germline CDR1 MDHEN, CDR2 SYDVKM. This CDR3 comprises 13 residues. In nucleotides, the CDR3 is TGTGCCAGCAGTTTAGAGGAGGGAAACGAGCAGTACTTC. Translation: CASSLEEGNEQYF.

The V gene is TRBV2, the J gene TRBJ2-7, with 9 nucleotides matching TRBD1. CDR3 size: 13 residues. Germline V gene data show CDR1 as SNHLY and CDR2 as FYNNEI. After removal of 7 bases from V and 3 bases from J, the junction contained 4 bases not matched to a gene. The chain's CDR3 is CASTDRGIYEQYF. CDR3 DNA: TGTGCCAGCACCGACAGGGGGATCTACGAGCAGTACTTC.

On this clonotype itself: One junction end does not reproduce the germline sequence, and a read error may be involved. The chain uses TRBV7-7 and TRBJ2-5; a possible D gene is TRBD2 (6 bases). Germline CDR1 and CDR2: SSHAT and FNYEAQ (reference sequence). The CDR3 consists of 13 residues. CDR3 sequence reads: CASSPWGDGTQYF. The CDR3 DNA follows: TGTGCTAGCAGCCCATGGGGGGACGGGACCCAGTACTTC.